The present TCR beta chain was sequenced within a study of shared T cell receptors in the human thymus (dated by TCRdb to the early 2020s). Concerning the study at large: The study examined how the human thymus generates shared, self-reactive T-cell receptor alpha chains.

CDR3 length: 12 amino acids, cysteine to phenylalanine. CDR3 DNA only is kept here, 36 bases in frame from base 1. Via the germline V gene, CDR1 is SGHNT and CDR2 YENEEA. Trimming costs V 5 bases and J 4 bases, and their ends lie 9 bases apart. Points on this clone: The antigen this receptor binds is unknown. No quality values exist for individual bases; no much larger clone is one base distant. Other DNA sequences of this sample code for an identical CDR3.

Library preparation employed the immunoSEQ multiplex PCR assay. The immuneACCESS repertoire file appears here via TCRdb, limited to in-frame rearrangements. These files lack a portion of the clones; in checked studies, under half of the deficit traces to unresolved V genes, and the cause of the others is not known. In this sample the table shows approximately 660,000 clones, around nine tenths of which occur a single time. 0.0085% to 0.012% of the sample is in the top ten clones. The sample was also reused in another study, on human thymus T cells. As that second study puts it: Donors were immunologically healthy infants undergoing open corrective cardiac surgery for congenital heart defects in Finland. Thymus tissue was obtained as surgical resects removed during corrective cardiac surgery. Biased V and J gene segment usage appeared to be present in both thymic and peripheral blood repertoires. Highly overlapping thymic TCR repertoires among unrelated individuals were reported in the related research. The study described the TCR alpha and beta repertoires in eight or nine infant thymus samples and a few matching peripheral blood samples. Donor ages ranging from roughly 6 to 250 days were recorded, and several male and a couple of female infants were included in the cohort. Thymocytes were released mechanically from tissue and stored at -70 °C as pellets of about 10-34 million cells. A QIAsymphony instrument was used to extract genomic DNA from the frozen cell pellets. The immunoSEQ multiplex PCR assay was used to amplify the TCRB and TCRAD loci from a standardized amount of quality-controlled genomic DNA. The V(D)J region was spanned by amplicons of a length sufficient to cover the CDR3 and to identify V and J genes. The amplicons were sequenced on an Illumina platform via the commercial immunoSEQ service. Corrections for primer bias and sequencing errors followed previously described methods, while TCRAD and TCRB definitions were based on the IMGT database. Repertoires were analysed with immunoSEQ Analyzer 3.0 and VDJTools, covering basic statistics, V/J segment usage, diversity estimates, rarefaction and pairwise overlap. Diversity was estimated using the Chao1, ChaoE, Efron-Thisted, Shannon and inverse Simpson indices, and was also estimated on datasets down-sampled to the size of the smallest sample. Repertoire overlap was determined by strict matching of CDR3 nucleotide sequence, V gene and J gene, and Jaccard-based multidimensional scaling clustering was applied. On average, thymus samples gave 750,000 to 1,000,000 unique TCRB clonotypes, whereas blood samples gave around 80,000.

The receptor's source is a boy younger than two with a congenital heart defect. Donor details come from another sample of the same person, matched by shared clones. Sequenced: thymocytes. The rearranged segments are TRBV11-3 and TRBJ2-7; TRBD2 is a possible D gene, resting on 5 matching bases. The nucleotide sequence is TGTGCCAGCAGCCCAGGAGGTTACGAGCAGTACTTC. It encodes CASSPGGYEQYF.